One and the same sample provided the 14 T cell receptor beta chains below, sequenced in a study of T cell changes during pregnancy in multiple sclerosis (dated by TCRdb to between 2017 and 2020). Libraries were built with the immunoSEQ multiplex PCR assay. TCRdb provides this immuneACCESS table in a form limited to in-frame rearrangements. Some clones are lacking; in checked studies, under half of them reflect an unresolved V gene, and why the rest are absent is not known. In this sample the table shows approximately 100,000 clones, about 90% of which occur a single time. The ten largest make up roughly 1.5% of the sample. The specimen was peripheral blood, collected before pregnancy. The receptor source for this set is a female donor with multiple sclerosis, enrolled in a pregnancy study.

The chain recombines TRBV6-6 with TRBJ2-7; the match to TRBD1 covers 8 bases. CDR1 is MNHNY, CDR2 SVGAGI, per germline (reference sequence). The CDR3 loop spans 15 amino acids. Unmatched junction bases numbered 10, after V lost 2 bases and J lost 7 bases. The CDR3: CASSYELQGAPEQYF. The CDR3 DNA follows: TGTGCCAGCAGTTACGAGCTTCAGGGGGCCCCGGAGCAGTACTTC.

The chain's CDR3 is CASSGTGAFPIYEQYF. DNA of the CDR3: TGTGCCAGCAGCGGGACAGGGGCGTTCCCCATATACGAGCAGTACTTC. This rearrangement joins TRBV25-1 to TRBJ2-7; 10 bases line up with TRBD1. The CDR3 is 16 residues long. The germline V gene has CDR1 MGHDK and CDR2 SYGVNS. J was trimmed by 4 bases and V by 6 bases; bases with no gene match: 12.

This rearrangement joins TRBV5-4 to TRBJ2-1; 7 bases fit TRBD1. CDR3 length equals 17 residues. Trimming cost V 4 bases and J 3 bases; bases outside gene matches: 13. Germline CDR1 reads SGHNT; CDR2 reads YYREEE (reference sequence). In DNA, the CDR3 is TGTGCCAGCAGCCAAGCAATCTTGGGGACAGACTACAATGAGCAGTTCTTC. It encodes CASSQAILGTDYNEQFF.

The chain joins TRBV6-1 to TRBJ1-6, with D uncertain. Trimming took 3 bases from V and 6 from J, leaving 12 bases between them. Per the germline V gene, CDR1 is MNHNS and CDR2 is SASEGT. This CDR3 has 15 residues. CDR3 sequence (DNA): TGTGCCAGCAGTGAGTTAGAGAGTTTTAATTCACCCCTCCACTTT. This encodes CASSELESFNSPLHF.

This clone was observed a handful of times. The genes are TRBV9 and TRBJ2-1, with TRBD1 identical over 8 bases. Per the germline V gene, CDR1 is SGDLS and CDR2 is YYNGEE. V gave up 3 bases and J gave up 8 bases; unmatched junction bases: 4. The CDR3 is made up of 13 amino acids. The CDR3 nucleotides read TGTGCCAGCAGCGCCAGGGGGCGGGATGAGCAGTTCTTC. Amino acids: CASSARGRDEQFF.

V gene TRBV6-1 combines with J gene TRBJ2-3; TRBD2 matches 8 bases. J lost 6 bases, V lost 4 bases, and 9 bases had no gene match. This CDR3 has 15 amino acids. Germline-derived CDR1 and CDR2 are MNHNS and SASEGT. CDR3 nucleotides: TGTGCCAGCAGTGCCCTCGGGGGGGCCGAGGATACGCAGTATTTT. It codes for CASSALGGAEDTQYF.

The V gene is TRBV30, the J gene TRBJ1-1; D unresolved. Trimming left V 3 bases short and J 1 base short, with 9 bases between. This CDR3 is 13 amino acids long. CDR1 is GTSNPN, CDR2 SVGIG, per germline (reference sequence). The CDR3 DNA reads TGTGCCTGGAGCGAACATGAGAACACTGAAGCTTTCTTT. The encoded protein is CAWSEHENTEAFF.

With regard to this clone: Its ends do not fully match the called genes, so a read error is possible. The chain uses TRBV7-7 and TRBJ2-3; 11 bases line up with TRBD2. Germline CDR1 SSHAT, CDR2 FNYEAQ (reference sequence). CDR3 length: 15 amino acids. CDR3 DNA: TGTGCTAGCAGCCCCGGGACTAGCGGAACAGATACGCAGTATTTT. Amino acids: CASSPGTSGTDTQYF.

The rearrangement links TRBV11-2 to TRBJ1-1; D not certain. The CDR3 runs to 12 residues. CDR1 SGHAT and CDR2 FQNNGV come from the germline V gene. V was cut by 3 bases and J by 6 bases, with 8 bases left in between. CDR3 nucleotide sequence: TGTGCCAGCAGCTTGGTAGCGGCTGAAGCTTTCTTT. It encodes CASSLVAAEAFF. Full variable domain (outside the CDR3, taken from reference TRBV11-2 and TRBJ1-1): EAGVAQSPRYKIIEKRQSVAFWCNPISGHATLYWYQQILGQGPKLLIQFQNNGVVDDSQLPKDRFSAERLKGVDSTLKIQPAKLEDSAVYLCASSLVAAEAFFGQGTRLTVV.

The sample holds one count of this clone. CDR3 residues: CASSRQGWETQYF. DNA for the CDR3: TGTGCCAGCAGCCGACAGGGCTGGGAGACCCAGTACTTC. The chain combines TRBV7-3 with TRBJ2-5; the match to TRBD1 covers 7 bases. CDR3 size: 13 residues. Germline assignment: CDR1 SGHTA and CDR2 FQGTGA. The J segment lost 5 bases and the V segment lost 5 bases, leaving 5 bases of the junction unmatched.

The CDR3 loop is CASSTQGAIQETQYF. The DNA of the CDR3 is TGTGCCAGTAGTACGCAGGGGGCGATCCAAGAGACCCAGTACTTC. V is TRBV19 and J is TRBJ2-5, with 8 bases identical to TRBD1. This CDR3 spans 15 amino acids. V shed 4 bases, J shed 1 base, and the junction held 5 bases outside the gene matches. Germline V gene sequence: CDR1 LNHDA, CDR2 SQIVND (reference sequence).

This clone was counted between two and nine times. J is TRBJ2-2 and V is TRBV4-1, with TRBD1 matching 7 bases. V lost 2 bases to trimming and J lost 3 bases; unmatched junction nucleotides: 12. The CDR3 is 18 amino acids. The germline CDR1 and CDR2 sequences are MGHRA and YSYEKL. CDR3 region: CASSQLVTRGQDTGELFF. The CDR3 DNA follows: TGCGCCAGCAGCCAATTAGTTACGAGGGGGCAGGACACCGGGGAGCTGTTTTTT.

In its sample, this clone was seen a few times. The V and J genes are TRBV9 and TRBJ1-6; the D is unclear. The CDR3 has 13 residues. V lost 2 bases and J 10 bases, leaving 10 bases between the germline ends. Germline CDR1 and CDR2: SGDLS and YYNGEE. CDR3 nucleotides: TGTGCCAGCAGCGTGCGGGGAGCCTCACCCCTCCACTTT. Translating gives CASSVRGASPLHF. Using reference TRBV9 and TRBJ1-6 for the parts outside the CDR3, the full variable domain is DSGVTQTPKHLITATGQRVTLRCSPRSGDLSVYWYQQSLDQGLQFLIQYYNGEERAKGNILERFSAQQFPDLHSELNLSSLELGDSALYFCASSVRGASPLHFGNGTRLTVT.

The rearrangement links TRBV6-1 to TRBJ1-6; D is unresolved. Germline values: CDR1 MNHNS, CDR2 SASEGT. V lost 3 bases and J lost 9, with 12 bases in between. This CDR3 spans 14 amino acids. The CDR3 region has the DNA TGTGCCAGCAGTGAGAATCCGGGAATTTCACCCCTCCACTTT. It encodes CASSENPGISPLHF.